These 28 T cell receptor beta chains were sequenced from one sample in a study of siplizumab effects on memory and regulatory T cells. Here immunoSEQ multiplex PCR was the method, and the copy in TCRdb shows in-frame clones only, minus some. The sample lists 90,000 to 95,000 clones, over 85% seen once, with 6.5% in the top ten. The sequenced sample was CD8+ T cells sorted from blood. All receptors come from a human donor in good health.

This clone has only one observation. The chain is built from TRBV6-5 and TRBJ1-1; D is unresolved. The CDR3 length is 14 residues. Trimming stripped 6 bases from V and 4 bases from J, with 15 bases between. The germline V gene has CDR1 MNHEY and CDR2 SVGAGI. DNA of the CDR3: TGTGCCAGCAGCCCTTCGGGGAGTAGCACTGAAGCTTTCTTT. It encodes CASSPSGSSTEAFF.

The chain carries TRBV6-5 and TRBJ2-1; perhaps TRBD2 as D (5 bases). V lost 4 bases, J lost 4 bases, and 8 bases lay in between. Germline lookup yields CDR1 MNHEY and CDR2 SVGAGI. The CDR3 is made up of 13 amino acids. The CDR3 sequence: CASSWGEYNEQFF. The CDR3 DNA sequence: TGTGCCAGCAGTTGGGGAGAGTACAATGAGCAGTTCTTC.

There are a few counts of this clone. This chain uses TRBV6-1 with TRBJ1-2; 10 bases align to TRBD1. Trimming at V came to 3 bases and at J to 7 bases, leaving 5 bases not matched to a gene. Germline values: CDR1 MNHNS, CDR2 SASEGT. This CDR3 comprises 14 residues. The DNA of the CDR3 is TGTGCCAGCAGTGATAAGACAGGGGGCGTTGGCTACACCTTC. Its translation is CASSDKTGGVGYTF.

The CDR3 here is CASSYGASAYEQYF. The CDR3 DNA follows: TGTGCCAGCAGTTACGGGGCGTCGGCCTACGAGCAGTACTTC. The V and J genes are TRBV6-5 and TRBJ2-7; D is possibly TRBD1 (5 bases). The germline CDR1 and CDR2 sequences are MNHEY and SVGAGI. The CDR3 loop spans 14 amino acids. Deletions cut 2 bases from V and 2 bases from J, with 10 bases between.

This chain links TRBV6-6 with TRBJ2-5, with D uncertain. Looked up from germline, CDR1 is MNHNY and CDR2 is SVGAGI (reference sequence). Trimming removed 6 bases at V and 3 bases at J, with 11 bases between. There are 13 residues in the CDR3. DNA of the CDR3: TGTGCCAGCAGCCTATTTACGGAAGAGACCCAGTACTTC. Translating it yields CASSLFTEETQYF.

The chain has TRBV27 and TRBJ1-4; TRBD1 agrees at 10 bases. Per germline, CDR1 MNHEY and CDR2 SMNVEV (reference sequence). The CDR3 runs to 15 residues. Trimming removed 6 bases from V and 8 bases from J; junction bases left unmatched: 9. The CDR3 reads CASSPIGQGGEKLFF. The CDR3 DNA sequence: TGTGCCAGCAGCCCTATCGGACAGGGGGGAGAAAAACTGTTTTTT. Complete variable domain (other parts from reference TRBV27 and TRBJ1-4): EAQVTQNPRYLITVTGKKLTVTCSQNMNHEYMSWYRQDPGLGLRQIYYSMNVEVTDKGDVPEGYKVSRKEKRNFPLILESPSPNQTSLYFCASSPIGQGGEKLFFGSGTQLSVL.

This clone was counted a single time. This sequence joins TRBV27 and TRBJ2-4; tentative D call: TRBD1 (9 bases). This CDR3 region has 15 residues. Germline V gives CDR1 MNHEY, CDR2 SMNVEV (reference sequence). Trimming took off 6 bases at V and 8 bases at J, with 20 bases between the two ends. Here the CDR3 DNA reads TGTGCCAGCAGGATAGCGGGACAGGGCGTCGACATTCAGTACTTC. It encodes CASRIAGQGVDIQYF.

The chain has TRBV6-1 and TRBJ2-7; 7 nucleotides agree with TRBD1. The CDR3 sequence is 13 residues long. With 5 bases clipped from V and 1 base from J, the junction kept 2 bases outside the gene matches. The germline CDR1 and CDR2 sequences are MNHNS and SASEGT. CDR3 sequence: CASSSQGSYEQYF. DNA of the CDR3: TGTGCCAGCAGTTCACAGGGGTCCTACGAGCAGTACTTC.

The CDR3 DNA follows: TGCAGCGGCGGGCCAGGGGGCATCACTGAAGCTTTCTTT. It translates to CSGGPGGITEAFF. The rearrangement links TRBV29-1 to TRBJ1-1; 8 positions match TRBD1. The V and J ends lost 7 bases and 4 bases, in that order; junction bases with no gene match: 8. The CDR3 consists of 13 residues. Germline assignment: CDR1 SQVTM and CDR2 ANQGSEA. Together with reference TRBV29-1 and TRBJ1-1, the CDR3 gives the full variable domain: SAVISQKPSRDICQRGTSLTIQCQVDSQVTMMFWYRQQPGQSLTLIATANQGSEATYESGFVIDKFPISRPNLTFSTLTVSNMSPEDSSIYLCSGGPGGITEAFFGQGTRLTVV.

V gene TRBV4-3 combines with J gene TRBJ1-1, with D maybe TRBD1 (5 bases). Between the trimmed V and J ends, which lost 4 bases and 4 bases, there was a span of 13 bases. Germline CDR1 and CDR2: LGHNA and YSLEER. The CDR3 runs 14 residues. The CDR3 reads CASSLGVGVTEAFF. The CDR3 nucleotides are TGCGCCAGCAGCCTTGGGGTAGGGGTCACTGAAGCTTTCTTT.

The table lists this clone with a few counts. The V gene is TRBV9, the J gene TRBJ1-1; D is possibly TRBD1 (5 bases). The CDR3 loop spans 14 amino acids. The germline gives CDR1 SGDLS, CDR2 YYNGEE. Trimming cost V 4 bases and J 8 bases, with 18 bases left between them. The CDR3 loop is CASSPRDGEPEAFF. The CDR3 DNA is TGTGCCAGCAGCCCCAGGGATGGGGAGCCCGAAGCTTTCTTT. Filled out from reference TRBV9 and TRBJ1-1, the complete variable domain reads DSGVTQTPKHLITATGQRVTLRCSPRSGDLSVYWYQQSLDQGLQFLIQYYNGEERAKGNILERFSAQQFPDLHSELNLSSLELGDSALYFCASSPRDGEPEAFFGQGTRLTVV.

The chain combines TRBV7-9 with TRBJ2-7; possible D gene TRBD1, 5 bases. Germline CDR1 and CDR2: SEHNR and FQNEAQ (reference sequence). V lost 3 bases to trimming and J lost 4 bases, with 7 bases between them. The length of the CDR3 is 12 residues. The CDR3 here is CASSFQGYEQYF. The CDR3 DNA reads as TGTGCCAGCAGCTTTCAGGGTTACGAGCAGTACTTC.

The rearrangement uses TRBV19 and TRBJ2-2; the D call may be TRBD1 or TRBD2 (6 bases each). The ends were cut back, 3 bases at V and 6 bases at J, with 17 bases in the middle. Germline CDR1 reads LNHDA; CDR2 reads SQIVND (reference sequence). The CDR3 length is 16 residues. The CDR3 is CASSIGQGRMAGELFF. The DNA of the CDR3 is TGTGCCAGTAGTATTGGGCAGGGGAGGATGGCCGGGGAGCTGTTTTTT.

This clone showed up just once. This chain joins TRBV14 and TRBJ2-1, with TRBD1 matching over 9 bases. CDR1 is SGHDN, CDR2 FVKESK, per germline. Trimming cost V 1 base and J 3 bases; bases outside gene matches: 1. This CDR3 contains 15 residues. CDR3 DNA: TGTGCCAGCAGCCAAGGGACAGGGGTCTACAATGAGCAGTTCTTC. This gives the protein CASSQGTGVYNEQFF.

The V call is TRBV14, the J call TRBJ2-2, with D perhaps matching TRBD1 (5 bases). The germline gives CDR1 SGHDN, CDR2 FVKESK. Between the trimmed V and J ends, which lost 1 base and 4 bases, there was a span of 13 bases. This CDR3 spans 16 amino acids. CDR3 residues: CASSQGRREVTGELFF. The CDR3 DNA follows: TGTGCCAGCAGCCAAGGTCGCAGGGAAGTCACCGGGGAGCTGTTTTTT.

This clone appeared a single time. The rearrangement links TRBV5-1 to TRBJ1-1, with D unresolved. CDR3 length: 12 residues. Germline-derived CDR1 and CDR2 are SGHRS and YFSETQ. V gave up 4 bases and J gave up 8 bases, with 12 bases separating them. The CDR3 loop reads CASSAGPSEAFF. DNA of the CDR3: TGCGCCAGCAGCGCGGGCCCCTCGGAAGCTTTCTTT.

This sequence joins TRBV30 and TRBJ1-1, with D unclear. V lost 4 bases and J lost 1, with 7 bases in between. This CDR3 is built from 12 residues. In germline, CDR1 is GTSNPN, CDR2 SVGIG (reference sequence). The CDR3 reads CAWNPGNTEAFF. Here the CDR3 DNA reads TGTGCCTGGAACCCAGGGAACACTGAAGCTTTCTTT.

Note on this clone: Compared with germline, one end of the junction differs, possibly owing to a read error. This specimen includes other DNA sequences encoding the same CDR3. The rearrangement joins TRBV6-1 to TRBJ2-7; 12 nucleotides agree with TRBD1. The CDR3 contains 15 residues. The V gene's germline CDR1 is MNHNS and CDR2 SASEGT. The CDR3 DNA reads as TGCGCCAGCAGTGAAGGGGACAGGGGGCCCTACGAGCAGTACTTC. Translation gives CASSEGDRGPYEQYF.

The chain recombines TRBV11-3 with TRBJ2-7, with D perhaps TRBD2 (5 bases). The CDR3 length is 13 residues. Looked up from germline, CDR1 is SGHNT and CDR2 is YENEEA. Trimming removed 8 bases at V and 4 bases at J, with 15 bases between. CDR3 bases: TGTGCCAGCGCCTCACCGGAGGATTACGAGCAGTACTTC. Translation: CASASPEDYEQYF.

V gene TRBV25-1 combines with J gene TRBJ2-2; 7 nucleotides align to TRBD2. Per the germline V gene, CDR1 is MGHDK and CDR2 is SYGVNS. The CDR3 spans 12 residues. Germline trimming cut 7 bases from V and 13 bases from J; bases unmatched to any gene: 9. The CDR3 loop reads CASTKGRGGLFF. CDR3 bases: TGTGCCAGCACAAAGGGGAGGGGAGGGCTGTTTTTT.

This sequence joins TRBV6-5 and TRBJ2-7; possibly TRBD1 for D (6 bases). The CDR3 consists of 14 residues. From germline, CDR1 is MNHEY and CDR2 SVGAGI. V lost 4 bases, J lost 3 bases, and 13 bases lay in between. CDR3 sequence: CASSSPTGRYEQYF. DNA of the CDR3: TGTGCCAGCAGTTCTCCGACAGGACGCTACGAGCAGTACTTC.

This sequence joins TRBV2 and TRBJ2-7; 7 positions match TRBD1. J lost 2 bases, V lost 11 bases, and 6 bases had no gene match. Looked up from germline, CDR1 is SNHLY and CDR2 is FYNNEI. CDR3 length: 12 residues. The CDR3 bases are TGTGCCGAAGGACAGGCGACCTACGAGCAGTACTTC. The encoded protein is CAEGQATYEQYF. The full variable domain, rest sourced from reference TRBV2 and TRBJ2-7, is EPEVTQTPSHQVTQMGQEVILRCVPISNHLYFYWYRQILGQKVEFLVSFYNNEISEKSEIFDDQFSVERPDGSNFTLKIRSTKLEDSAMYFCAEGQATYEQYFGPGTRLTVT.

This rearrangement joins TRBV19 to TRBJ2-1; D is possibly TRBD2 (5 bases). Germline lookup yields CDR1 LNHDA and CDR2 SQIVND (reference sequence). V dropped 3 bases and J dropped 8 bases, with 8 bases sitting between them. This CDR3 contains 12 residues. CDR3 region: CASSMTNHEQFF. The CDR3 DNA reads TGTGCCAGTAGTATGACTAACCATGAGCAGTTCTTC.

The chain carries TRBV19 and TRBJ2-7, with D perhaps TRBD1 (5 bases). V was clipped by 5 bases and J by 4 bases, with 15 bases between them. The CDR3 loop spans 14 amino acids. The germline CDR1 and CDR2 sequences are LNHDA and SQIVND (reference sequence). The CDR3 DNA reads TGTGCCAGTAGTCCATCCCATGCAGGGTACGAGCAGTACTTC. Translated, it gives CASSPSHAGYEQYF.

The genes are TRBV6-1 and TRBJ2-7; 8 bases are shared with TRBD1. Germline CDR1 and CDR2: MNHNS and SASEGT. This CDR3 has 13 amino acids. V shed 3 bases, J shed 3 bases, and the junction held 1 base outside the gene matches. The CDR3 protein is CASSEGQVYEQYF. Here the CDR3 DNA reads TGTGCCAGCAGTGAGGGACAGGTCTACGAGCAGTACTTC.

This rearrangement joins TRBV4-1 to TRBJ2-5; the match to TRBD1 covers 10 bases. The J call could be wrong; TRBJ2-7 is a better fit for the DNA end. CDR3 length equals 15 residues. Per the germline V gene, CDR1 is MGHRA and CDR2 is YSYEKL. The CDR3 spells CASSPRDRGSYEQYF. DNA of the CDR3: TGCGCCAGCAGCCCAAGGGACAGGGGTTCCTACGAGCAGTACTTC.

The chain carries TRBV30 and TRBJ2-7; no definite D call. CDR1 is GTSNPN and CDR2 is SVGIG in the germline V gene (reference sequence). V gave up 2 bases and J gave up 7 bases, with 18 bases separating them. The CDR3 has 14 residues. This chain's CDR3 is CAWSNTDAGAEQYF. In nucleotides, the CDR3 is TGTGCCTGGAGTAACACAGATGCCGGCGCAGAGCAGTACTTC.

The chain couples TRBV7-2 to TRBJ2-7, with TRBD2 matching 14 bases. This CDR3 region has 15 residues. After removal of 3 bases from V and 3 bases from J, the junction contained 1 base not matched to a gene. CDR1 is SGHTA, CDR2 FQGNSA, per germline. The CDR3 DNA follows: TGTGCCAGCAGCTTCGGACTAGCGGGGGGCTACGAGCAGTACTTC. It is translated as CASSFGLAGGYEQYF.